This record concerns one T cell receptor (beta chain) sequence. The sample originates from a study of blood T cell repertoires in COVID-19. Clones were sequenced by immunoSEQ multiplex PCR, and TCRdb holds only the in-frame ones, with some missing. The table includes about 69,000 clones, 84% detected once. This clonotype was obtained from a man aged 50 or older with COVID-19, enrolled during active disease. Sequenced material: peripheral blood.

The CDR3 DNA reads as TGTGCCAGCAGCCACCGGGACAGGACCTACGAGCAGTACTTC. It codes for CASSHRDRTYEQYF. The rearrangement uses TRBV7-9 and TRBJ2-7; 8 bases line up with TRBD1. The germline CDR1 and CDR2 sequences are SEHNR and FQNEAQ (reference sequence). This CDR3 is built from 14 residues. Germline trimming cut 5 bases from V and 2 bases from J; bases unmatched to any gene: 5. Drawing the rest from reference TRBV7-9 and TRBJ2-7, the complete variable domain is DTGVSQNPRHKITKRGQNVTFRCDPISEHNRLYWYRQTLGQGPEFLTYFQNEAQLEKSRLLSDRFSAERPKGSFSTLEIQRTEQGDSAMYLCASSHRDRTYEQYFGPGTRLTVT.